Listed below are T cell receptor beta chains from one sample, sequenced in a study of CD8+ T cells in alopecia areata. The table came from immunoSEQ multiplex PCR; TCRdb's copy has only in-frame clones and leaves some out. Here the sample spans 100,000 to 120,000 clones, around 59% being singletons. Specimen: CD8+ T cells sorted from blood. All receptors derive from a human donor in good health. The CDR3 runs from the conserved cysteine through the conserved F or W. Each record gives: CDR3 length, V gene, clone size, J gene, D gene, CDR3 protein, CDR3 DNA. D genes are given only for firm matches. Expanded clones get a size class; other rows say once, few or many, or leave the size out.

>13|TRBV6-1|.|TRBJ2-7|.
CASIGTGGDEQYF
TGTGCCAGCATCGGAACAGGGGGGGACGAGCAGTACTTC
>15|TRBV30|.|TRBJ2-2|TRBD2
CAWSRLAGDTGELFF
TGTGCCTGGAGTCGCCTAGCGGGGGACACCGGGGAGCTGTTTTTT
>15|TRBV18|.|TRBJ2-1|.
CASSPGGRTYNEQFF
TGTGCCAGCTCACCCGGAGGACGGACCTACAATGAGCAGTTCTTC
>12|TRBV2|few|TRBJ2-7|.
CASERPGYEQYF
TGTGCCAGCGAAAGACCAGGCTACGAGCAGTACTTC
>19|TRBV7-9|many|TRBJ2-7|TRBD1
CASSSSMVAGQGIPYEQYF
TGTGCCAGCAGCTCAAGTATGGTTGCGGGACAGGGGATCCCCTACGAGCAGTACTTC
>15|TRBV27|.|TRBJ2-5|TRBD2
CASSPQTGGPETQYF
TGTGCCAGCAGTCCACAAACGGGGGGGCCAGAGACCCAGTACTTC
>14|TRBV5-1|few|TRBJ1-1|.
CASSLATGRTEAFF
TGCGCCAGCAGCTTGGCAACAGGTCGAACTGAAGCTTTCTTT
>14|TRBV7-9|.|TRBJ2-1|.
CAGIQGGRPNEQFF
TGTGCCGGAATACAAGGGGGGAGGCCCAATGAGCAGTTCTTC
>13|TRBV9|.|TRBJ1-2|.
CASSGVDLNGYTF
TGTGCCAGCAGCGGGGTGGACCTGAACGGCTACACCTTC
>13|TRBV27|few|TRBJ1-2|TRBD1
CASSLMTGVGYTF
TGTGCCAGCAGTTTAATGACAGGGGTGGGCTACACCTTC
>17|TRBV14|few|TRBJ1-3|.
CASSQGGPEPLMDTIYF
TGTGCCAGCAGCCAGGGGGGACCGGAACCCTTAATGGACACCATATATTTT
>10|TRBV2|.|TRBJ1-2|.
CASIIRGYTF
TGTGCCAGCATCATCCGTGGCTACACCTTC
>15|TRBV4-3|.|TRBJ1-3|.
CASSQGLGGGNTIYF
TGCGCCAGCAGCCAGGGTCTAGGAGGGGGAAACACCATATATTTT
>14|TRBV30|.|TRBJ2-7|TRBD1
CAWRPGQGARGQYF
TGTGCCTGGAGACCGGGACAGGGGGCTAGGGGGCAGTACTTC
>13|TRBV13|.|TRBJ1-2|.
CASSENRVIGYTF
TGTGCCAGCAGCGAAAACAGGGTAATCGGCTACACCTTC
>15|TRBV9|.|TRBJ2-5|.
CASSVGGSLGETQYF
TGTGCCAGCAGCGTAGGCGGTAGTCTCGGGGAGACCCAGTACTTC
>16|TRBV29-1|few|TRBJ1-2|TRBD1
CSVPSQSDRVEYGYTF
TGCAGCGTTCCAAGCCAATCGGACAGGGTGGAGTATGGCTACACCTTC
>12|TRBV6-5|.|TRBJ2-7|.
CARRTAFYEQYF
TGTGCCAGGAGGACAGCTTTCTACGAGCAGTACTTC
>16|TRBV9|.|TRBJ2-1|.
CASSVDGFSPYNEQFF
TGTGCCAGCAGCGTAGACGGCTTTAGTCCCTACAATGAGCAGTTCTTC
>11|TRBV25-1|.|TRBJ1-2|.
CASRRRGGYTF
TGTGCCAGCAGGCGAAGGGGTGGCTACACCTTC
>14|TRBV5-4|.|TRBJ2-2|TRBD1
CASRRTGGTGELFF
TGTGCCAGCAGGAGGACAGGGGGAACCGGGGAGCTGTTTTTT
>15|TRBV4-3|many|TRBJ1-4|.
CASSQGGATNEKLFF
TGCGCCAGCAGCCAAGGCGGCGCAACTAATGAAAAACTGTTTTTT
>14|TRBV29-1|.|TRBJ2-1|.
CSGGAELRNNEQFF
TGCAGCGGCGGAGCGGAGCTAAGGAACAATGAGCAGTTCTTC
>17|TRBV28|few|TRBJ1-6|.
CASSLVWSSSYNSPLHF
TGTGCCAGCAGTTTGGTTTGGTCGAGCTCCTATAATTCACCCCTCCACTTT
>14|TRBV14|few|TRBJ2-7|.
CASSQDLRMYEQYF
TGTGCCAGCAGCCAAGATCTTCGCATGTACGAGCAGTACTTC
>15|TRBV7-9|few|TRBJ2-3|TRBD1
CASSLGTGSADTQYF
TGTGCCAGCAGCTTAGGGACAGGGAGTGCAGATACGCAGTATTTT
>12|TRBV5-6|.|TRBJ2-7|.
CASSLGVYEQYF
TGTGCCAGCAGCTTGGGGGTTTACGAGCAGTACTTC
>18|TRBV29-1|.|TRBJ2-1|TRBD2
CSVERLAGGLLPYNEQFF
TGCAGCGTTGAAAGACTAGCGGGGGGTTTACTCCCCTACAATGAGCAGTTCTTC
>14|TRBV11-2|.|TRBJ2-3|.
CASSRTSGTDTQYF
TGTGCCAGCAGCCGAACTAGTGGCACAGATACGCAGTATTTT
>13|TRBV4-2|.|TRBJ1-1|.
CASSQVENTEAFF
TGTGCCAGCAGCCAAGTTGAGAACACTGAAGCTTTCTTT
>14|TRBV2|.|TRBJ2-7|.
CASSEAEGTYEQYF
TGTGCCAGCAGTGAAGCAGAAGGGACCTACGAGCAGTACTTC